These 20 T cell receptor beta chains were sequenced from one sample in a study of blood T cell repertoires in COVID-19 (dated by TCRdb to about 2020). Library preparation employed the immunoSEQ multiplex PCR assay. Entries here come from immuneACCESS through TCRdb and include only in-frame sequences with V and J called. Some clones fail to appear in such tables; in the studies checked, an unresolved V gene covers under half of the shortfall, and the cause of the remainder is unknown. The table for this sample lists 150,000 to 200,000 clones; 81% of them were counted only once. In total, the top ten clones hold over 9.5% of the sample. Sequencing was done on a sample of peripheral blood. The receptors come from a woman older than 75 with COVID-19, enrolled during active disease.

The V gene is TRBV2, the J gene TRBJ2-3; TRBD1 is a possible D gene (5 bases). Germline V CDR1 and CDR2: SNHLY, FYNNEI. There are 14 residues in the CDR3. Trimming removed 3 bases from V and 0 bases from J, with 7 bases in between. CDR3 sequence: CASSDRVSTDTQYF. The CDR3 nucleotides are TGTGCCAGCAGTGACAGGGTTAGCACAGATACGCAGTATTTT.

This chain connects TRBV18 to TRBJ2-1; 7 nucleotides line up with TRBD1. Germline V CDR1 and CDR2: KGHSH, LQKENI. The junction had 3 bases not matched to a gene; V was cut back by 1 base and J by 6 bases. The CDR3 is 14 amino acids. In DNA form, the CDR3 reads TGTGCCAGCTCACCACGTCGGGACAGCAATGAGCAGTTCTTC. Translated: CASSPRRDSNEQFF.

The chain couples TRBV7-9 to TRBJ2-3; 13 bases match TRBD2. With V trimmed by 3 bases and J by 5 bases, 2 bases remained unmatched. The germline V gene encodes CDR1 SEHNR and CDR2 FQNEAQ (reference sequence). This CDR3 region has 15 residues. The CDR3 coding sequence is TGTGCCAGCAGCTTTGGGACTAGCGGGGAAGATACGCAGTATTTT. Residues: CASSFGTSGEDTQYF.

This clone has just one count. The V gene is TRBV11-3, the J gene TRBJ2-3; 9 nucleotides agree with TRBD2. After removal of 4 bases from V and 6 bases from J, the junction contained 5 bases not matched to a gene. Looked up from germline, CDR1 is SGHNT and CDR2 is YENEEA. This CDR3 region has 14 residues. The CDR3 bases are TGTGCCAGCAGCTCCCGCGGGGGGGACGATACGCAGTATTTT. Protein: CASSSRGGDDTQYF.

V is TRBV9 and J is TRBJ2-7; 7 bases are a match to TRBD1. The ends lost 3 bases at V and 6 bases at J; junction bases unmatched: 12. The CDR3 totals 15 residues. CDR1 is SGDLS and CDR2 is YYNGEE in the germline V gene. The CDR3: CASSAAGGGRSEQYF. Written as DNA, the CDR3 is TGTGCCAGCAGCGCCGCAGGGGGTGGCAGATCCGAGCAGTACTTC. The full variable domain, with the rest looked up from reference TRBV9 and TRBJ2-7, is DSGVTQTPKHLITATGQRVTLRCSPRSGDLSVYWYQQSLDQGLQFLIQYYNGEERAKGNILERFSAQQFPDLHSELNLSSLELGDSALYFCASSAAGGGRSEQYFGPGTRLTVT.

This chain connects TRBV7-2 to TRBJ2-7, with 10 bases identical to TRBD1. V shed 1 base and J 6 bases; nucleotides not matched to a gene: 0. The CDR3 runs 13 residues. CDR1 is SGHTA and CDR2 is FQGNSA in the germline V gene. The CDR3 here is CASSLGTGGEQYF. The CDR3 region has the DNA TGTGCCAGCAGCTTAGGGACAGGGGGCGAGCAGTACTTC.

CDR3 in DNA: TGTGCCAGCTCACCACAGGGACAGGGGGCCGGTTCACCCCTCCACTTT. Its translation is CASSPQGQGAGSPLHF. The V call is TRBV18, the J call TRBJ1-6, with TRBD1 matching 12 bases. The junction had 4 bases not matched to a gene; V was cut back by 1 base and J by 9 bases. CDR1 is KGHSH, CDR2 LQKENI, per germline. CDR3 length equals 16 residues. Supplemented by reference TRBV18 and TRBJ1-6, the full variable domain reads NAGVMQNPRHLVRRRGQEARLRCSPMKGHSHVYWYRQLPEEGLKFMVYLQKENIIDESGMPKERFSAEFPKEGPSILRIQQVVRGDSAAYFCASSPQGQGAGSPLHFGNGTRLTVT.

The chain employs TRBV23-1 and TRBJ1-2; D unclear. TRBV23-1 is classed as an ORF, of uncertain function. The V gene lost 8 bases and the J gene lost 4 bases, with 29 bases spanning the gap. This CDR3 spans 18 amino acids. CDR3 amino acids: CASCCVETRDGGGYGYTF. CDR3 DNA: TGCGCCAGCTGCTGTGTGGAGACACGGGATGGCGGAGGCTATGGCTACACCTTC.

The rearrangement links TRBV18 to TRBJ2-5; D possibly corresponds to TRBD1 (6 bases). Per germline, CDR1 KGHSH and CDR2 LQKENI. Trimming removed 1 base at V and 2 bases at J, with 8 bases between. This CDR3 has 14 residues. CDR3 nucleotide sequence: TGTGCCAGCTCACCACGAAGGGGGCAAGAGACCCAGTACTTC. Residues: CASSPRRGQETQYF.

V and J are TRBV28 and TRBJ2-3; TRBD1 agrees at 7 bases. There are 14 residues in the CDR3. Unmatched junction bases numbered 3, after V lost 5 bases and J lost 1 base. The germline gives CDR1 MDHEN, CDR2 SYDVKM. The CDR3 spells CASSADRGTDTQYF. The CDR3, as DNA: TGTGCCAGCAGTGCAGACAGGGGCACAGATACGCAGTATTTT.

The genes are TRBV5-1 and TRBJ2-1, with 10 nucleotides matching TRBD2. The CDR3 is made up of 14 amino acids. The germline V gene has CDR1 SGHRS and CDR2 YFSETQ. J was trimmed by 5 bases and V by 7 bases; bases with no gene match: 6. The CDR3 region is CASGLAGVDNEQFF. The CDR3 DNA follows: TGCGCCAGCGGTCTAGCGGGAGTTGACAATGAGCAGTTCTTC.

This chain links TRBV27 with TRBJ1-1; tentative D call: TRBD1 (6 bases). Trimming took off 5 bases at V and 6 bases at J, with 16 bases between the two ends. CDR1 MNHEY and CDR2 SMNVEV come from the germline V gene (reference sequence). The CDR3 is made up of 14 amino acids. The CDR3 reads CASSLGPQGSEAFF. CDR3 bases: TGTGCCAGCAGTCTTGGCCCGCAGGGGTCTGAAGCTTTCTTT.

V is TRBV3-1 (or the pseudogene TRBV3-2) and J is TRBJ2-2; D might be TRBD2 (6 bases). Trimming removed 6 bases from V and 4 bases from J, with 18 bases in between. CDR3 size: 16 residues. Germline loops: CDR1 LGHDT, CDR2 YNNKEL (reference sequence). The CDR3 protein is CASRAGTPSTTGELFF. The DNA for the CDR3 is TGTGCCAGCAGAGCCGGGACTCCATCCACCACCGGGGAGCTGTTTTTT.

The rearrangement uses TRBV14 and TRBJ1-6, with unresolved D. CDR1 is SGHDN and CDR2 is FVKESK in the germline V gene. V was cut by 1 base and J by 9 bases, with 10 bases left in between. The CDR3 has 14 amino acids. The DNA for the CDR3 is TGTGCCAGCAGCCAAGTTGCAGGTCGTTCACCCCTCCACTTT. This encodes CASSQVAGRSPLHF.

The chain links TRBV30 to TRBJ1-5, with D maybe TRBD1 (5 bases). Trimming took off 3 bases at V and 0 bases at J, with 12 bases between the two ends. CDR3 length: 15 residues. Germline lookup yields CDR1 GTSNPN and CDR2 SVGIG (reference sequence). The CDR3 DNA reads as TGTGCCTGGAGCATAGGGGTGGGTAGCAATCAGCCCCAGCATTTT. Its protein is CAWSIGVGSNQPQHF.

The rearrangement uses TRBV10-3 and TRBJ2-3, with D maybe TRBD1 (5 bases). V shed 10 bases and J shed 0 bases, with 17 bases lying between them. The CDR3 length is 15 residues. Looked up from germline, CDR1 is ENHRY and CDR2 is SYGVKD. CDR3 in DNA: TGTGCCACCTCCCGAGCAGGGTCGAGCACAGATACGCAGTATTTT. Translating gives CATSRAGSSTDTQYF.

V gene TRBV6-5 combines with J gene TRBJ1-2; D is perhaps TRBD1 (5 bases). The CDR3 length is 13 residues. Germline V gene lookup returns CDR1 MNHEY and CDR2 SVGAGI. With 7 bases removed from V and 0 bases from J, the gap between germline ends came to 9 bases. In DNA, the CDR3 is TGTGCCAGCAATACGGGGGCTAACTATGGCTACACCTTC. Translated, it gives CASNTGANYGYTF.

DNA of the CDR3: TGTGCCAGTGGACAGCGAGAGACCCAGTACTTC. Its translation: CASGQRETQYF. J is TRBJ2-5 and V is TRBV2; D possibly corresponds to TRBD1 (6 bases). This CDR3 comprises 11 residues. Per the germline V gene, CDR1 is SNHLY and CDR2 is FYNNEI. The ends were cut back, 9 bases at V and 4 bases at J, with 9 bases in the middle.

This clone was counted between two and nine times. The genes are TRBV2 and TRBJ1-5; a possible D gene is TRBD1 (6 bases). Trimming removed 7 bases at V and 4 bases at J, with 17 bases between. Germline V gives CDR1 SNHLY, CDR2 FYNNEI. CDR3 length equals 15 residues. The CDR3 spells CASTRGPGRNQPQHF. The CDR3 bases are TGTGCCAGCACCAGGGGTCCAGGGCGGAATCAGCCCCAGCATTTT.

The chain recombines TRBV5-1 with TRBJ2-2; TRBD1 matches 7 bases. Trimming removed 7 bases from V and 6 bases from J; junction bases left unmatched: 9. Germline V gene lookup returns CDR1 SGHRS and CDR2 YFSETQ. This CDR3 spans 14 amino acids. The CDR3 sequence: CASRRTGDPGELFF. The CDR3 coding sequence is TGCGCCAGCCGTAGAACAGGGGACCCCGGGGAGCTGTTTTTT.